The entry that follows covers one T cell receptor beta chain sequence. This sample stems from a study of blood T cell repertoires in COVID-19. Across the study: Sites in the United States, Italy and Spain provided acute and convalescent COVID-19 samples.

Original methodology: Reference gene primer amplification gave estimated nucleated cell counts. This table comes from immunoSEQ multiplex PCR, and its TCRdb copy is limited to in-frame clones, with some not included. The DNA gave D and trimming, while V, J and clone size come from that table. The repertoire has approximately 83,000 clones, approximately 88% of them found once; the top ten carry approximately 7.4%. Input material: peripheral blood. This sequence originates from a man in his sixties or seventies with acute or convalescent COVID-19.

CDR3 loop: CSASPTWDSQYEQYF. The DNA for the CDR3 is TGCAGTGCTAGTCCGACCTGGGACAGCCAATACGAGCAGTACTTC. The chain is built from TRBV20-1 and TRBJ2-7; 7 bases are a match to TRBD1. The germline gives CDR1 DFQATT, CDR2 SNEGSKA (reference sequence). The trim removed 3 bases at V and 4 bases at J, leaving 12 bases unmatched. The CDR3 covers 15 residues.